This T cell receptor beta chain was captured in a study of identical twins. The CDR3 runs 16 residues. In germline, CDR1 is DFQATT, CDR2 SNEGSKA (reference sequence). V was shortened by 1 base and J by 2 bases, with 18 bases between the two germline ends. Study findings and constraints: Excess sharing by twins proved weaker in beta out-of-frame sequences. Out-of-frame sharing of TCR alpha in monozygotic twins was underestimated by models. Zero-insertion analyses could be partly confounded by invariant MAIT and iNKT cells.

TCRdb passed the 5' RACE reads through MiXCR, listing each CDR3 protein once. The repertoire consists of 600,000 to 850,000 distinct CDR3 sequences, with about 20% occurring once and the leading ten covering around 12%. With respect to this clonotype: No antigen is known for it.

These data also featured in a second study, about T cells expressing NK-cell markers.

This clonotype originated in a woman aged 18-29 years in good health. V usage is TRBV20-1 and J usage is TRBJ2-7; D uncertain. The sequencing input was PBMCs. The CDR3 sequence: CSARVVAPLGPYEQYF. The CDR3 DNA reads as TGCAGTGCTAGAGTGGTCGCCCCCCTCGGGCCCTACGAGCAGTACTTC.